This entry describes one T cell receptor beta chain. Antigen unknown. These data are taken from a study of cytomegalovirus exposure and HLA in healthy donors. General study findings and limits: Listed as cytomegalovirus-associated were 150 or so TCR beta chains. Cytomegalovirus status was reportedly diagnosed by the classifier with high sensitivity and specificity.

PCR was performed using 60 Vbeta and 13 Jbeta primers. Sequencing was performed with immunoSEQ multiplex PCR; in TCRdb, only in-frame clones are kept and a portion is missing. The sample contains 150,000 to 200,000 clones, roughly 73% of which appear only once. What was sequenced was PBMCs. The receptor was isolated from a woman in her 30s in good health and CMV-seronegative.

CDR3 sequence (DNA): TGTGCCAGCAGCAGAGGCAGCAACACCGGGGAGCTGTTTTTT. Amino acids: CASSRGSNTGELFF. The V and J genes are TRBV7-9 and TRBJ2-2; D is ambiguous. The CDR3 has 14 residues. Germline V gene data show CDR1 as SEHNR and CDR2 as FQNEAQ (reference sequence). V was trimmed by 5 bases and J by 2 bases, leaving 9 bases between them.